This T cell receptor (beta chain) was recorded in a study of shared clonotypes between healthy human individuals. Deletions cut 0 bases from V and 2 bases from J, with 7 bases between. The V gene's germline CDR1 is SGHRS and CDR2 YFSETQ. The length of the CDR3 is 14 residues. On this clone: This sample includes further DNA sequences coding for the same CDR3.

Some clones are missing from TCRdb's copy, which holds only in-frame ones; the method was immunoSEQ multiplex PCR. The sample holds roughly 1,600,000 clones, approximately 98.5% seen once. Sequences were obtained from naive CD4+ T cells sorted from blood. The subset here: CD45RA+ positively selected. The receptor was isolated from a young man in good health. V is TRBV5-1 and J is TRBJ2-3, with D maybe TRBD2 (5 bases). Written as DNA, the CDR3 is TGCGCCAGCAGCTTGGCGGGGTCCACAGATACGCAGTATTTT. This codes for CASSLAGSTDTQYF.